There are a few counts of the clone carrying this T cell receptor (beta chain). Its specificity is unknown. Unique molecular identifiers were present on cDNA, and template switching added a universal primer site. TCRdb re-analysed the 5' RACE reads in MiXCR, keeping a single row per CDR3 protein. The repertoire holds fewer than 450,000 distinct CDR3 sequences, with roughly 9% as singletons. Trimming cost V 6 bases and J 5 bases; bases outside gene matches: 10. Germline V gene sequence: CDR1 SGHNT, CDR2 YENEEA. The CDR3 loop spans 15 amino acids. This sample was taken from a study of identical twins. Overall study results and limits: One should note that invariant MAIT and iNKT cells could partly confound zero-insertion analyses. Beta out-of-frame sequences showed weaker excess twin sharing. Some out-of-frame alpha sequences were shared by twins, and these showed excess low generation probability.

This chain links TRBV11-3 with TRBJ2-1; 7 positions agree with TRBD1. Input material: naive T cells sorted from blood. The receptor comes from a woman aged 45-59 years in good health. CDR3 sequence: CASSSRDSPNNEQFF. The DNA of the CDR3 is TGTGCCAGCAGTTCACGGGACAGCCCAAACAATGAGCAGTTCTTC.